A single sample is the source of the 18 T cell receptor beta chains below, sequenced in a study of vaccination and CD4 T cells after COVID-19. Antigens for these TCRs are unknown. Once obtained from cultured CD4+ T cells, the DNA was sequenced using the Oncomine TCR Beta short-read assay. TCRdb reanalysed the PCR reads using MiXCR and keeps one entry per CDR3 protein. The sample includes fewer than 25,000 distinct CDR3 sequences, about 42% of them seen just once. Treatment indicated: approximately 11-day PBMC culture with coronavirus spike peptide pools or control peptides (ViraFEST assay). This specimen was CD4+ T cells from blood, cultured in vitro, taken before SARS-CoV-2 vaccination. The receptors were sampled from a human donor who had recovered from COVID-19.

Only a few counts were recorded for this clonotype. J is TRBJ1-6 and V is TRBV6-1; D is unclear. Trimming took off 9 bases at V and 10 bases at J, with 10 bases between the two ends. CDR3 size: 11 residues. Looked up from germline, CDR1 is MNHNS and CDR2 is SASEGT. In DNA, the CDR3 is TGTGCCAGAGGCCCCGGGTCACCCCTCCACTTT. Protein: CARGPGSPLHF.

The chain couples TRBV7-2 to TRBJ2-2, with 11 nucleotides matching TRBD2. The V and J ends lost 8 bases and 5 bases, in that order; junction bases with no gene match: 7. The CDR3 runs 15 residues. Germline-derived CDR1 and CDR2 are SGHTA and FQGNSA. The CDR3 sequence is CASGLTSGVTGELFF. The DNA of the CDR3 is TGTGCCAGCGGACTGACTAGCGGGGTTACCGGGGAGCTGTTTTTT.

The gene calls are TRBV30 and TRBJ1-1, with D hard to call. CDR3 length: 12 residues. The germline V gene has CDR1 GTSNPN and CDR2 SVGIG (reference sequence). The V end lost 0 bases, the J end lost 1 base, and 3 bases lay between the germline ends. The chain's CDR3 is CAWSVRNTEAFF. DNA for the CDR3: TGTGCCTGGAGTGTAAGGAACACTGAAGCTTTCTTT.

This clonotype was seen just once. The chain has TRBV7-6 and TRBJ2-1, with D possibly being TRBD1 (5 bases). Germline V gene data show CDR1 as SGHVS and CDR2 as FNYEAQ. V shed 0 bases and J shed 0 bases, with 6 bases lying between them. The CDR3 spans 15 residues. In nucleotides, the CDR3 is TGTGCCAGCAGCTTAGCTGGGGCCTCCTACAATGAGCAGTTCTTC. Protein product: CASSLAGASYNEQFF.

This clonotype was recorded a few times. CDR3 nucleotide sequence: TGTGCCAGCAGTGATCGGGACAGGGGCAATCAGCCCCAGCATTTT. Translation: CASSDRDRGNQPQHF. This chain links TRBV6-1 with TRBJ1-5; 9 nucleotides agree with TRBD1. The trim removed 3 bases at V and 2 bases at J, leaving 2 bases unmatched. This CDR3 contains 15 residues. Germline CDR1 and CDR2: MNHNS and SASEGT.

This clonotype was recorded only once. The chain combines TRBV5-1 with TRBJ1-1, with D maybe TRBD1 (6 bases). The V gene's germline CDR1 is SGHRS and CDR2 YFSETQ. The CDR3 totals 18 residues. Trimming took off 3 bases at V and 1 base at J, with 22 bases between the two ends. DNA of the CDR3: TGCGCCAGCAGCTCGCCATCCGGGACACAAAAGAGGAACACTGAAGCTTTCTTT. It specifies CASSSPSGTQKRNTEAFF.

This clonotype turned up a few times. The chain has TRBV6-1 and TRBJ1-2, with 12 bases that match TRBD1. This CDR3 is built from 15 residues. CDR1 is MNHNS and CDR2 is SASEGT in the germline V gene. Germline trimming cut 6 bases from V and 7 bases from J; bases unmatched to any gene: 9. CDR3 in amino acids: CASRDEGQGASGYTF. DNA of the CDR3: TGTGCCAGCAGGGACGAGGGACAGGGGGCGTCTGGCTACACCTTC.

The chain uses TRBV6-2 or TRBV6-3 and TRBJ1-5, with D hard to call. The length of the CDR3 is 13 residues. Between the trimmed V and J ends, which lost 2 bases and 4 bases, there was a span of 6 bases. CDR1 and CDR2 from the germline V gene are MNHEY and SVGEGT. CDR3 DNA: TGTGCCAGCAGTTACGACGGTAATCAGCCCCAGCATTTT. Translating gives CASSYDGNQPQHF.

V and J are TRBV20-1 and TRBJ2-7; D possibly corresponds to TRBD1 (5 bases). The germline V gene has CDR1 DFQATT and CDR2 SNEGSKA (reference sequence). The CDR3 totals 12 residues. Trimming took off 8 bases at V and 4 bases at J, with 15 bases between the two ends. The CDR3 bases are TGCAGTATAGTACTTGGGGCATACGAGCAGTACTTC. Encoded protein: CSIVLGAYEQYF.

The chain combines TRBV6-2 or TRBV6-3 with TRBJ1-1; D remains ambiguous. The CDR3 length is 15 residues. V was cut by 6 bases and J by 6 bases, with 20 bases left in between. Germline loops: CDR1 MNHEY, CDR2 SVGEGT. CDR3 in DNA: TGTGCCAGCAGACGCGCCCCAACCCCGGGAGCTGAAGCTTTCTTT. Its translation: CASRRAPTPGAEAFF.

V gene TRBV19 combines with J gene TRBJ2-1; TRBD2 matches 8 bases. The trim removed 5 bases at V and 0 bases at J, leaving 3 bases unmatched. The germline gives CDR1 LNHDA, CDR2 SQIVND (reference sequence). This CDR3 comprises 15 residues. The chain's CDR3 is CASSGLAGSYNEQFF. CDR3 bases: TGTGCCAGTAGTGGGCTAGCGGGCTCCTACAATGAGCAGTTCTTC.

This clonotype was seen more than once but under ten times. The chain recombines TRBV7-2 with TRBJ1-1, with a tentative D call TRBD1 (6 bases). There are 14 residues in the CDR3. Trimming took off 3 bases at V and 5 bases at J, with 13 bases between the two ends. Germline lookup yields CDR1 SGHTA and CDR2 FQGNSA. CDR3 bases: TGTGCCAGCAGCTTCAACCCGAGGGGGACTGAAGCTTTCTTT. It translates to CASSFNPRGTEAFF.

This clonotype was seen a few times. CDR3 nucleotides: TGTGCCAGCAGCCAAACGGCACAGGGGGTCTACTATGGCTACACCTTC. This sequence encodes CASSQTAQGVYYGYTF. V is TRBV7-2 and J is TRBJ1-2; TRBD1 aligns across 8 bases. The CDR3 extends over 16 amino acids. Unmatched junction bases numbered 11, after V lost 5 bases and J lost 3 bases. CDR1 is SGHTA and CDR2 is FQGNSA in the germline V gene.

This clonotype came up once. This chain connects TRBV2 to TRBJ2-7; D not resolved. Germline V gene lookup returns CDR1 SNHLY and CDR2 FYNNEI. Trimming removed 3 bases at V and 0 bases at J, with 9 bases between. The CDR3 contains 14 residues. DNA for the CDR3: TGTGCCAGCAGTGAGTTGGACCACTCCTACGAGCAGTACTTC. Translated: CASSELDHSYEQYF. The whole variable domain, filled in from reference TRBV2 and TRBJ2-7, reads EPEVTQTPSHQVTQMGQEVILRCVPISNHLYFYWYRQILGQKVEFLVSFYNNEISEKSEIFDDQFSVERPDGSNFTLKIRSTKLEDSAMYFCASSELDHSYEQYFGPGTRLTVT.

J is TRBJ2-7 and V is TRBV27; D gene unclear. The CDR3 extends over 12 amino acids. V was pared by 8 bases and J by 1 base, with 9 bases between. Germline CDR1 reads MNHEY; CDR2 reads SMNVEV (reference sequence). DNA for the CDR3: TGTGCCAGCGTCTCCCCTTCCTACGAGCAGTACTTC. It codes for CASVSPSYEQYF.

This clonotype was recorded a few times. The J gene is TRBJ2-3, the V gene TRBV20-1; 10 bases align to TRBD1. Trimming took 6 bases from V and 1 from J; bases not matched to a gene: 1. The V gene's germline CDR1 is DFQATT and CDR2 SNEGSKA (reference sequence). This CDR3 contains 13 residues. The CDR3 DNA reads as TGCAGTGCAGGGACAGGGGGCACAGATACGCAGTATTTT. It specifies CSAGTGGTDTQYF.

About this clonotype: Mismatch with germline at one junction end may stem from a read error. The rearrangement uses TRBV7-9 and TRBJ2-4; 9 bases are shared with TRBD2. CDR1 is SEHNR and CDR2 is FQNEAQ in the germline V gene (reference sequence). This CDR3 has 12 amino acids. DNA of the CDR3: TGTGCCAGCAGCATAGCGGGAGACATTCAGTACTTC. It specifies CASSIAGDIQYF. The full variable domain, completed using reference TRBV7-9 and TRBJ2-4, is DTGVSQNPRHKITKRGQNVTFRCDPISEHNRLYWYRQTLGQGPEFLTYFQNEAQLEKSRLLSDRFSAERPKGSFSTLEIQRTEQGDSAMYLCASSIAGDIQYFGAGTRLSVL.

This clonotype has a handful of counts. The V gene is TRBV28, the J gene TRBJ1-5, with D maybe TRBD1 (6 bases). CDR3 size: 15 residues. V was pared by 1 base and J by 7 bases, with 14 bases between. The germline CDR1 and CDR2 sequences are MDHEN and SYDVKM. In DNA form, the CDR3 reads TGTGCCAGCAGTTTATCTATCGGGGGCGGACAGCCCCAGCATTTT. Translating gives CASSLSIGGGQPQHF.